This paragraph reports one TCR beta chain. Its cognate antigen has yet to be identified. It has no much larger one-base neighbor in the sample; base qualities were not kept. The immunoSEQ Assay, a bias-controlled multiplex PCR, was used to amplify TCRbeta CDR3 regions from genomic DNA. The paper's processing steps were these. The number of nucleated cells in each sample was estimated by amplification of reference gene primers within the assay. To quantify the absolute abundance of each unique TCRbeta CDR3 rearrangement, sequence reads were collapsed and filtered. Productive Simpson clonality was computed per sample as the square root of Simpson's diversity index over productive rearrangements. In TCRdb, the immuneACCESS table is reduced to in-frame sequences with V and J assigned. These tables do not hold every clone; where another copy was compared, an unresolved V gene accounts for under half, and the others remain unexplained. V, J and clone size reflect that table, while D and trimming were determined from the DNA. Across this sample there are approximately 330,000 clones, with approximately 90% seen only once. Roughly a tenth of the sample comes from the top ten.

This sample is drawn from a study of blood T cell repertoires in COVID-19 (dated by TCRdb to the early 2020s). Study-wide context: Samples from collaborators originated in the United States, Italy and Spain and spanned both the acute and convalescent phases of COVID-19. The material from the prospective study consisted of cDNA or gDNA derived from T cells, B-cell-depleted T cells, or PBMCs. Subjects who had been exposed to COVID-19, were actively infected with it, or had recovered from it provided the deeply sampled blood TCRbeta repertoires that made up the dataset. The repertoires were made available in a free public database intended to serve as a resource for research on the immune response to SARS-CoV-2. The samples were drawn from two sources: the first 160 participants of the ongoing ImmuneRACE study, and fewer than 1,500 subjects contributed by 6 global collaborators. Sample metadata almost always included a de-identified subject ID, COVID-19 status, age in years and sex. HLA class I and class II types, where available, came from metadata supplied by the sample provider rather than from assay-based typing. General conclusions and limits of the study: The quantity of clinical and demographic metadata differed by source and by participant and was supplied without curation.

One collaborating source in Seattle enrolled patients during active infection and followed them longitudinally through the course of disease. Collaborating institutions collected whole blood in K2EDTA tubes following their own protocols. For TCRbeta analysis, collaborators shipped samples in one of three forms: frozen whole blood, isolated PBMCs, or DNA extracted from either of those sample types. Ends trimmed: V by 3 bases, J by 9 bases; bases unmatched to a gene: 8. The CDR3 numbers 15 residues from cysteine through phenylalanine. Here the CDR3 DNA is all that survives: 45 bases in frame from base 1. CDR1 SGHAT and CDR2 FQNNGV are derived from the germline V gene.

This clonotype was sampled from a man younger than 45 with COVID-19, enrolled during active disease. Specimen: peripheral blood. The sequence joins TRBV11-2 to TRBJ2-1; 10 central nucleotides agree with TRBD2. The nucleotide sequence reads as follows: TGTGCCAGCAGCTTCTCCGGGACTAGCGATAGTGAGCAGTTCTTC. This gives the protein CASSFSGTSDSEQFF.